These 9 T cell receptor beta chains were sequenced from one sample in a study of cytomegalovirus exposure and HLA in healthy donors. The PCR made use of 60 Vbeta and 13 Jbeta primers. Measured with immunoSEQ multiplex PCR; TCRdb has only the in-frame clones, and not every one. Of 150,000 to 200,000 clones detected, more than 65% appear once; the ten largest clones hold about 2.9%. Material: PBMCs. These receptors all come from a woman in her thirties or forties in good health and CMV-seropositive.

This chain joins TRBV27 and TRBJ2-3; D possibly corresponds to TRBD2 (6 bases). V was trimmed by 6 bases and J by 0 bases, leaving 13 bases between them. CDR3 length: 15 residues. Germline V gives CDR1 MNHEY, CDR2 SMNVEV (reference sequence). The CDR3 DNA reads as TGTGCCAGCAGCCTAACCCGGGGGAGCACAGATACGCAGTATTTT. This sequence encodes CASSLTRGSTDTQYF.

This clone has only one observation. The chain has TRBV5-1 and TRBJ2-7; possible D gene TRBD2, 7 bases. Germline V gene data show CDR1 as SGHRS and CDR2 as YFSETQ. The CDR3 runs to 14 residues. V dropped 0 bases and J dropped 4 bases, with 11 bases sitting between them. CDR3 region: CASSLEGGGYEQYF. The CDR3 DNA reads TGCGCCAGCAGCTTGGAGGGGGGGGGTTACGAGCAGTACTTC.

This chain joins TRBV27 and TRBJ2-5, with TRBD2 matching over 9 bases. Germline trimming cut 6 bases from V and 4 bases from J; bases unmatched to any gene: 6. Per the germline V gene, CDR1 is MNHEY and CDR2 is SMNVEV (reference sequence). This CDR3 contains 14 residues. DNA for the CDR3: TGTGCCAGCAGCGCCGCGGGAGGGCTAGAGACCCAGTACTTC. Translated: CASSAAGGLETQYF.

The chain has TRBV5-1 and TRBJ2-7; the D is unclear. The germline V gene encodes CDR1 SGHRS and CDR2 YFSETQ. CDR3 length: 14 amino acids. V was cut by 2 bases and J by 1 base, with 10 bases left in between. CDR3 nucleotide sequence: TGCGCCAGCAGCTTTACGACGGAGTCCTACGAGCAGTACTTC. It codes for CASSFTTESYEQYF.

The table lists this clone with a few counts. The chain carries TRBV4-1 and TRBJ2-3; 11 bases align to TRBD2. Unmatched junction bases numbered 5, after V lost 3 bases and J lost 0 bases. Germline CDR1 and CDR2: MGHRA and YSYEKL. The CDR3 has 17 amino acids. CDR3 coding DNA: TGCGCCAGCAGCCACCCTCTAGCGGGGGGTAGCACAGATACGCAGTATTTT. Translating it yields CASSHPLAGGSTDTQYF.

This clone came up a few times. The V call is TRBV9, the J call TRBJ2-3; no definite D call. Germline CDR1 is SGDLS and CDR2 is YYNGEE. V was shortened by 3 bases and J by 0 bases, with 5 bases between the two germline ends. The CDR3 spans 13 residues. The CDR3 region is CASSAPSTDTQYF. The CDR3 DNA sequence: TGTGCCAGCAGCGCCCCTAGCACAGATACGCAGTATTTT.

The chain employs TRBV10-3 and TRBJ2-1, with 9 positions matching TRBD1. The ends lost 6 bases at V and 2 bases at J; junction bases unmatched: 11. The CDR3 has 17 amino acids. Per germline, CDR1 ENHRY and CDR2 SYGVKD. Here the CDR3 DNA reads TGTGCCATCAGGGACCCTACGGGACAGGGCACCTACAATGAGCAGTTCTTC. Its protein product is CAIRDPTGQGTYNEQFF.

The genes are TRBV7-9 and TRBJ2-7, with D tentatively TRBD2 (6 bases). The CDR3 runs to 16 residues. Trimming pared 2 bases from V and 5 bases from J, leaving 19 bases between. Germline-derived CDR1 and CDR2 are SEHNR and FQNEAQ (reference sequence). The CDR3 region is CASSLFDSGQAHEQYF. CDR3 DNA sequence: TGTGCCAGCAGCTTATTTGATAGCGGCCAAGCCCACGAGCAGTACTTC.

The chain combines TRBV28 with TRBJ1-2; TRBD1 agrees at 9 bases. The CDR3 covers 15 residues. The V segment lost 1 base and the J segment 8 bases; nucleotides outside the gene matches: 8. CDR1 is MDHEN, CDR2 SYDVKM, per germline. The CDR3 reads CASSLSTGGRQGYTF. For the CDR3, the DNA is TGTGCCAGCAGTTTATCGACAGGGGGTCGGCAGGGCTACACCTTC.